This TCR beta chain was identified during a study of beta chain features in type 1 diabetes. Isolation of CD4+ naive, central memory, regulatory and stem cell-like memory cells was achieved by sorting via CD45RO/CCR7/CD25/CD127/CD95/CD27. Whole-study findings and limits: Using cDNA template may skew counts toward highly expressing activated cells. TCRB CDR3s from Type 1 diabetes patients were moderately but significantly shorter in all four CD4+ subsets.

All of the isolated RNA was reverse transcribed, so expressed TCRB transcripts were sequenced. The table came from immunoSEQ multiplex PCR; TCRdb's copy has only in-frame clones and leaves some out. The data contain roughly 150,000 clones, roughly 65% of them singletons. The V end lost 4 bases, the J end lost 2 bases, and 11 bases lay between the germline ends. There are 13 residues in the CDR3. Germline CDR1 and CDR2: GTSNPN and SVGIG (reference sequence). This clone was seen a handful of times. Its antigen is unknown. The receptor was isolated from a man younger than 45 with type 1 diabetes. The V and J genes are TRBV30 and TRBJ2-5, with D perhaps matching TRBD2 (5 bases). Sequenced material: naive CD4+ T cells from blood. CDR3 bases: TGTGCCTGGATTAAGGGAGCTCAAGAGACCCAGTACTTC. This sequence encodes CAWIKGAQETQYF.